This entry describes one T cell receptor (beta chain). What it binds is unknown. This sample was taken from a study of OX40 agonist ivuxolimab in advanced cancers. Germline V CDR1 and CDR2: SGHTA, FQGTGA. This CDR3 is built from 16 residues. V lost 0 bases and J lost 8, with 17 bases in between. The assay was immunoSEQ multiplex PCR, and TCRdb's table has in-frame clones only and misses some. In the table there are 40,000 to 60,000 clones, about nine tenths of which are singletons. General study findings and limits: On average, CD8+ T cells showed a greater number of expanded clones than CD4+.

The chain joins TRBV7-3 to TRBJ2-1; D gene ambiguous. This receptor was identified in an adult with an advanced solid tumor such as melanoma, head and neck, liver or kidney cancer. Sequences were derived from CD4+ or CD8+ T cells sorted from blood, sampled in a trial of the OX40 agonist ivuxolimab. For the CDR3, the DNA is TGTGCCAGCAGCTTAACTGACGTAGGCGTCGGCGATGAGCAGTTCTTC. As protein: CASSLTDVGVGDEQFF.